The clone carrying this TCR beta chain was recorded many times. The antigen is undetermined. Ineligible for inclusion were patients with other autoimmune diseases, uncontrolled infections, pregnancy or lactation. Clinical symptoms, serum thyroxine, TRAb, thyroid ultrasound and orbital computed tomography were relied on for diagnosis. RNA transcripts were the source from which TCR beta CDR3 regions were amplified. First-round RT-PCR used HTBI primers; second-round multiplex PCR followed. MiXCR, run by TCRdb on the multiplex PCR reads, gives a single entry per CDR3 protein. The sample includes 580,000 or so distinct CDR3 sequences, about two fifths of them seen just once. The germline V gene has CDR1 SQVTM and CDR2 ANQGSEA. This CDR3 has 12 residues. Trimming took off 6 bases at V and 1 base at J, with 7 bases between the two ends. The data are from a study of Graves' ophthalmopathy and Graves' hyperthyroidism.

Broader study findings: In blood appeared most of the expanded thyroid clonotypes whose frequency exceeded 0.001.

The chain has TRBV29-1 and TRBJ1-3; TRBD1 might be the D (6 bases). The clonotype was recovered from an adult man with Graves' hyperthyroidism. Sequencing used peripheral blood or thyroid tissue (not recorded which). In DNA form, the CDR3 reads TGCAGCGTCACAGGGTCTGGAAACACCATATATTTT. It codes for CSVTGSGNTIYF.